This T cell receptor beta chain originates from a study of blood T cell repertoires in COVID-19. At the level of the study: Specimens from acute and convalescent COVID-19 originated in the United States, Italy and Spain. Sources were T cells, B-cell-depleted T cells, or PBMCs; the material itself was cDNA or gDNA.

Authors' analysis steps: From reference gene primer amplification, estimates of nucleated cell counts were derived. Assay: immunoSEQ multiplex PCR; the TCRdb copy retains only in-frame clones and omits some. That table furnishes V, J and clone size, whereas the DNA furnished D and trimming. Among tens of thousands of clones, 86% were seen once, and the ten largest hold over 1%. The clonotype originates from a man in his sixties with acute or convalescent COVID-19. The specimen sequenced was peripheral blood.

The CDR3 loop is CAWRPPGNCGNSPLHF. The CDR3 region has the DNA TGTGCCTGGAGGCCCCCAGGAAATTGTGGAAATTCACCCCTCCACTTT. V gene TRBV30 combines with J gene TRBJ1-6; unclear D gene. This CDR3 is 16 amino acids long. Trimming shortened V by 3 bases and J by 7 bases, and 19 bases separated the two germline ends. Germline V lookup: CDR1 GTSNPN, CDR2 SVGIG (reference sequence).